This TCR beta chain was identified during a study of Graves' ophthalmopathy and Graves' hyperthyroidism. The TCR beta CDR3 regions underwent amplification from RNA transcripts. In the first round, RT-PCR was carried out with HTBI primers, and a multiplex PCR formed the second round. MiXCR, run by TCRdb on the multiplex PCR reads, gives a single entry per CDR3 protein. The sample includes 230,000 or so distinct CDR3 sequences, 45% of them seen just once. Germline values: CDR1 SGHTA, CDR2 FQGNSA. The V end was cut by 2 bases, the J end by 8 bases, with 19 bases between. This CDR3 has 17 amino acids. V is TRBV7-2 and J is TRBJ1-6, with a possible D match to TRBD1 (5 bases). Specimen: peripheral blood. This TCR was sampled from an adult man with Graves' ophthalmopathy. Here the CDR3 DNA reads TGTGCCAGCAGCTTAAGCGGGGGGGAACTATTGGATTCACCCCTCCACTTT. This codes for CASSLSGGELLDSPLHF. Complete variable domain (other parts from reference TRBV7-2 and TRBJ1-6): GAGVSQSPSNKVTEKGKDVELRCDPISGHTALYWYRQSLGQGLEFLIYFQGNSAPDKSGLPSDRFSAERTGGSVSTLTIQRTQQEDSAVYLCASSLSGGELLDSPLHFGNGTRLTVT.